This T cell receptor beta chain was identified in a study of T-cell reconstitution after alpha-beta-depleted transplantation in children. Findings and caveats of the study: Several hundred expanded graft clones reportedly gave rise to the alpha-beta T cells present about two months after transplant. T-cell counts and diversity at one year following transplant were attributed mainly to newly produced T cells. After transplant, high TCRbeta diversity at day 60 in some patients arose from surviving recipient T cells and thymic progenitors.

Germline loops: CDR1 GTSNPN, CDR2 SVGIG (reference sequence). Trimming took 0 bases from V and 4 from J; bases not matched to a gene: 9. CDR3 length equals 16 residues. At least ten counts were recorded for this clonotype. The antigen is unknown. Preparation of the TCRbeta library was carried out with unique molecular identifiers. MiXCR, run by TCRdb on the PCR reads, gives a single entry per CDR3 protein. Among about 31,000 distinct CDR3 sequences listed, about 6% were seen once. The sample here was peripheral blood, taken 60 days after TCRalphabeta/CD19-depleted stem cell transplant. The source is a child younger than two who had a stem cell transplant for acute myeloid leukemia, so the T cells may come from the graft donor. The gene calls are TRBV30 and TRBJ1-5, with TRBD1 matching over 7 bases. The CDR3 region is CAWSVMSRDRNQPQHF. The CDR3 coding sequence is TGTGCCTGGAGTGTAATGTCCCGGGACAGAAATCAGCCCCAGCATTTT.